This TCR beta chain was sequenced in a study of T-cell reconstitution after alpha-beta-depleted transplantation in children. V was pared by 8 bases and J by 9 bases, with 9 bases of the junction left unmatched. The CDR3 extends over 14 amino acids. Researchers prepared the TCRbeta library using unique molecular identifiers, the study reports. TCRdb used MiXCR to reprocess the PCR reads, holding one entry per CDR3 protein. The sample lists about 580,000 distinct CDR3 sequences, roughly 23% occurring once. Findings of the study overall: T-cell counts and diversity at one year post-transplant came mainly from newly produced T cells. Alpha-beta T cells present about two months after transplant were reported to originate from several hundred expanded graft clones. The study traced high day-60 TCRbeta diversity in some patients to surviving recipient T cells and thymic progenitors.

For this clonotype: What it binds is not known.

The chain combines TRBV12-3 or TRBV12-4 with TRBJ1-6, with 8 nucleotides matching TRBD1. Specimen: PBMCs, mostly from graft donor cells, collected 360 days after TCRalphabeta/CD19-depleted stem cell transplant. The source is a boy younger than two who had a stem cell transplant for acute myeloid leukemia, so the T cells may come from the graft donor. The DNA of the CDR3 is TGTGCCAGCCGCGAGGACAGGGTTATTTCACCCCTCCACTTT. Protein sequence: CASREDRVISPLHF.